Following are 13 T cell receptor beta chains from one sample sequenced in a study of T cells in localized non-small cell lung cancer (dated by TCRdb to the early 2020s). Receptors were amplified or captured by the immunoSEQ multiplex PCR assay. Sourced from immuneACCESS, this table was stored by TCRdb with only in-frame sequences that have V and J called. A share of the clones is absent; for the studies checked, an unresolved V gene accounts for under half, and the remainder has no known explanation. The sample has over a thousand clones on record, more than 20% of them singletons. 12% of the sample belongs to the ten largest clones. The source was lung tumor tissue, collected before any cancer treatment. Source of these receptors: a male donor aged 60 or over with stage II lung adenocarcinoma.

The chain's CDR3 is CASSLIGGRAFF. The DNA for the CDR3 is TGTGCCAGCAGTCTCATTGGGGGGCGGGCTTTCTTT. The chain uses TRBV28 and TRBJ1-1; perhaps TRBD1 as D (6 bases). This CDR3 has 12 amino acids. Germline V CDR1 and CDR2: MDHEN, SYDVKM. Trimming pared 5 bases from V and 11 bases from J, leaving 15 bases between.

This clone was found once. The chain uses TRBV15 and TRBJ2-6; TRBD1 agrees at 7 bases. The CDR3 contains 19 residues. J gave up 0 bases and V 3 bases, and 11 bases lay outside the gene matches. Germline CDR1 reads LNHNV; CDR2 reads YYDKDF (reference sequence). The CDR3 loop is CATSSQRQGIGSGANVLTF. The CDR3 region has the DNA TGTGCCACCAGCAGCCAAAGACAGGGAATCGGCTCTGGGGCCAACGTCCTGACTTTC.

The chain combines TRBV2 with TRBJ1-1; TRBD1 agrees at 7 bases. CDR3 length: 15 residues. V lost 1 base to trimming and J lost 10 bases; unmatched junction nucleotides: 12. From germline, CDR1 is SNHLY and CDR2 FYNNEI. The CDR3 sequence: CASSEVGVGGPVAFF. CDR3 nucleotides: TGTGCCAGCAGTGAAGTAGGGGTAGGGGGCCCCGTAGCTTTCTTT. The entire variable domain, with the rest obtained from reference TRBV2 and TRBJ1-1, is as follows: EPEVTQTPSHQVTQMGQEVILRCVPISNHLYFYWYRQILGQKVEFLVSFYNNEISEKSEIFDDQFSVERPDGSNFTLKIRSTKLEDSAMYFCASSEVGVGGPVAFFGQGTRLTVV.

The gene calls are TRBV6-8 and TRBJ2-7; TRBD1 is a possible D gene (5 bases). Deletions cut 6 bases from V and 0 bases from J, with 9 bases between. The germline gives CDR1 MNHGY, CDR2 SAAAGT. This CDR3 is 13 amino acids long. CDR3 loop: CASRGRNSYEQYF. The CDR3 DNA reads TGTGCCAGCAGGGGGCGAAACTCCTACGAGCAGTACTTC.

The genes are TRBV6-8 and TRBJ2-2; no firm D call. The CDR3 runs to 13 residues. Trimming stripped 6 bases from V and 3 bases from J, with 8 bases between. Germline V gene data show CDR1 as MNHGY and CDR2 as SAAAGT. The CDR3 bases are TGTGCCAGCAGCTCTACCTACACCGGGGAGCTGTTTTTT. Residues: CASSSTYTGELFF.

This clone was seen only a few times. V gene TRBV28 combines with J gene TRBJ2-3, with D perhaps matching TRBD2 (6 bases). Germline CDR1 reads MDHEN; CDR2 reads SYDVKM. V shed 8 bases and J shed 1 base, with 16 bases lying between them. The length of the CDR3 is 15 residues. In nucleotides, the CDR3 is TGTGCCAGCGATGGGGTCGGCGGGGGCACAGATACGCAGTATTTT. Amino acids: CASDGVGGGTDTQYF.

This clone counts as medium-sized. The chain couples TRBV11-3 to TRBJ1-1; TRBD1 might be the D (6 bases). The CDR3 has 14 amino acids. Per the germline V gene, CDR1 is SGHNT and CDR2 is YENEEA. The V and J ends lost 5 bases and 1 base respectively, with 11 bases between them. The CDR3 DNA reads TGTGCCAGCAGCATACAGGGTCGGAACACTGAAGCTTTCTTT. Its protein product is CASSIQGRNTEAFF.

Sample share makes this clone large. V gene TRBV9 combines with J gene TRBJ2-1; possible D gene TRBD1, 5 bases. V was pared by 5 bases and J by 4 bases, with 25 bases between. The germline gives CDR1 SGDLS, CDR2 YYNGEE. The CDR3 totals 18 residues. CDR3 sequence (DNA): TGTGCCAGCAGTCCCCGGCGAGCGCCAACAAGGGGATACAATGAGCAGTTCTTC. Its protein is CASSPRRAPTRGYNEQFF. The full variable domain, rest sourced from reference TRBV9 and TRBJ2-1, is DSGVTQTPKHLITATGQRVTLRCSPRSGDLSVYWYQQSLDQGLQFLIQYYNGEERAKGNILERFSAQQFPDLHSELNLSSLELGDSALYFCASSPRRAPTRGYNEQFFGPGTRLTVL.

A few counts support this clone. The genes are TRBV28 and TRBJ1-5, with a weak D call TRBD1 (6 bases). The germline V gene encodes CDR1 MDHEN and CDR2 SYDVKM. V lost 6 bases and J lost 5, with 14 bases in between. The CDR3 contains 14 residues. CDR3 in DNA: TGTGCCAGCAGGATAGACAGGCCTCATCAGCCCCAGCATTTT. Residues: CASRIDRPHQPQHF. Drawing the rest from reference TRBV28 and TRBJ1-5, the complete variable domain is DVKVTQSSRYLVKRTGEKVFLECVQDMDHENMFWYRQDPGLGLRLIYFSYDVKMKEKGDIPEGYSVSREKKERFSLILESASTNQTSMYLCASRIDRPHQPQHFGDGTRLSIL.

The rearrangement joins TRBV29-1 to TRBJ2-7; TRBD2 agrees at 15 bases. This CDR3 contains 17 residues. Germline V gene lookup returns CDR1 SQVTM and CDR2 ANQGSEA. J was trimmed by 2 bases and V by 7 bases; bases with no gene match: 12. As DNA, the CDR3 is TGCAGCGCCAGAAGAGGACTAGCGGGAGGGAGCACCTACGAGCAGTACTTC. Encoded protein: CSARRGLAGGSTYEQYF.

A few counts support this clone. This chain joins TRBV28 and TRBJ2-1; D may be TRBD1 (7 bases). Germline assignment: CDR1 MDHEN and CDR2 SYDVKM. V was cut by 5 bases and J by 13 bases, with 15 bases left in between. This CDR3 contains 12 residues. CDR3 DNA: TGTGCCAGCAGTACGTCCAGGGGGGATCAGTTCTTC. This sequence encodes CASSTSRGDQFF.

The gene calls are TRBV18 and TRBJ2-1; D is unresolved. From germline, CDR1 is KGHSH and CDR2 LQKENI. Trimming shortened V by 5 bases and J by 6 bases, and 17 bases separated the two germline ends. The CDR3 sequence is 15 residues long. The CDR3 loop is CASSSRTGPGNEQFF. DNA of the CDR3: TGTGCCAGCTCATCACGGACGGGCCCGGGCAATGAGCAGTTCTTC. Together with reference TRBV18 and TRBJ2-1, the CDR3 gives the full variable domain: NAGVMQNPRHLVRRRGQEARLRCSPMKGHSHVYWYRQLPEEGLKFMVYLQKENIIDESGMPKERFSAEFPKEGPSILRIQQVVRGDSAAYFCASSSRTGPGNEQFFGPGTRLTVL.

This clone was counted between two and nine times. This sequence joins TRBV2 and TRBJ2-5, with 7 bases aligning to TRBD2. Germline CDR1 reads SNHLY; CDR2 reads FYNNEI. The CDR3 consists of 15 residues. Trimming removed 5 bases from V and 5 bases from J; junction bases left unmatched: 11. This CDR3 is CASSPSRAAGETQYF. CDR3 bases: TGTGCCAGCAGTCCAAGCAGGGCAGCGGGGGAGACCCAGTACTTC.